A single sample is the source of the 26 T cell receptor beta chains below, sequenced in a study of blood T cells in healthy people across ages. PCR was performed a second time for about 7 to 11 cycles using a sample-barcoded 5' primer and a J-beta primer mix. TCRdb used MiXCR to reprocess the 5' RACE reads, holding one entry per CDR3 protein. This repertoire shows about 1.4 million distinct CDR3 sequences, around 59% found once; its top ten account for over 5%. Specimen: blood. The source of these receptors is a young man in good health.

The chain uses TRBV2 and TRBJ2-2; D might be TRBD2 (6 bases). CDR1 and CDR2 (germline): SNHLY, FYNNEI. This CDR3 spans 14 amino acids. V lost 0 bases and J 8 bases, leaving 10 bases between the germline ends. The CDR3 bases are TGTGCCAGCAGTGAAGCGCTGGGGGGAGGGGAGCTGTTTTTT. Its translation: CASSEALGGGELFF.

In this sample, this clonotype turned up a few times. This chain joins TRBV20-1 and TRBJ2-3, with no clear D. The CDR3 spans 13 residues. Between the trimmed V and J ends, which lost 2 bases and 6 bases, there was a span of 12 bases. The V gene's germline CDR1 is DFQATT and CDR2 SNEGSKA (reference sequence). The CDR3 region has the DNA TGCAGTGCTAGACCCGGACCGACCGATACGCAGTATTTT. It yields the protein CSARPGPTDTQYF.

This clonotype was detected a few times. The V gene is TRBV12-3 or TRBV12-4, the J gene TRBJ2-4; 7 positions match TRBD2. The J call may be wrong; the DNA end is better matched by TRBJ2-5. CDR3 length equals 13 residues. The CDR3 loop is CASRGGRGETQYF. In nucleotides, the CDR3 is TGTGCCAGTAGGGGCGGGAGAGGAGAGACCCAGTACTTC.

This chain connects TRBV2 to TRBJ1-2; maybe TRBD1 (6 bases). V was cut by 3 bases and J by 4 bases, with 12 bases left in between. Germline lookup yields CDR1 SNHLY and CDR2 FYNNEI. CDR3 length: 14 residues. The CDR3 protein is CASSERGASYGYTF. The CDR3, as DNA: TGTGCCAGCAGTGAGCGGGGGGCGAGCTATGGCTACACCTTC.

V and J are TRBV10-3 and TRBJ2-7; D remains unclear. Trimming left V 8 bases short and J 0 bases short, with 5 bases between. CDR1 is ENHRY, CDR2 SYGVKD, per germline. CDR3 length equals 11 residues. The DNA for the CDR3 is TGTGCCATCCAGAACTCCTACGAGCAGTACTTC. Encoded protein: CAIQNSYEQYF.

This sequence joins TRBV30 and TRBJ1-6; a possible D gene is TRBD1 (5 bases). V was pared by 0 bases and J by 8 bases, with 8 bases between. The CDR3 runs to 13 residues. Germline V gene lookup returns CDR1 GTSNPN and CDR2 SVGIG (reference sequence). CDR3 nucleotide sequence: TGTGCCTGGAGTGTACAAGGGGATTCACCCCTCCACTTT. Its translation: CAWSVQGDSPLHF.

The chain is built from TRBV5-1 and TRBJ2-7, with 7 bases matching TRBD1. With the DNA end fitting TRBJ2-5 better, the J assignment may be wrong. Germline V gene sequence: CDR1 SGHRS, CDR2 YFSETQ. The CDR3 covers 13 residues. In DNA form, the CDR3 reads TGCGCCAGCAGCGTGGCGACAGGGGAGACCCAGTACTTC. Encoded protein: CASSVATGETQYF.

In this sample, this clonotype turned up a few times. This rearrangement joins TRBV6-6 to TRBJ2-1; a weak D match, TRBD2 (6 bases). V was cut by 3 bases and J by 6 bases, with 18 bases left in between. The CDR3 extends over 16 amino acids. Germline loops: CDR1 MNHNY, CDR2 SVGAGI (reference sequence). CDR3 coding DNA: TGTGCCAGCAGTTATAGAAGCGGGTTGGCGTCCAATGAGCAGTTCTTC. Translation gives CASSYRSGLASNEQFF.

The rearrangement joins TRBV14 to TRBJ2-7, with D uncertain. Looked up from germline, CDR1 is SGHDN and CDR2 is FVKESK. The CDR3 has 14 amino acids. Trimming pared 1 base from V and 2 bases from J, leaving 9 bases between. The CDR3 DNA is TGTGCCAGCAGCCAAGCCCCGGGCGCCTACGAGCAGTACTTC. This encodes CASSQAPGAYEQYF.

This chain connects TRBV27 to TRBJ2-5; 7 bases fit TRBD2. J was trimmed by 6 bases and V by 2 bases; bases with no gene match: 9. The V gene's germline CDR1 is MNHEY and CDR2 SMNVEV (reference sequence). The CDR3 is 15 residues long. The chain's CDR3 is CASSLAGDIRKTQYF. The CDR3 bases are TGTGCCAGCAGTTTAGCGGGGGATATCAGGAAGACCCAGTACTTC.

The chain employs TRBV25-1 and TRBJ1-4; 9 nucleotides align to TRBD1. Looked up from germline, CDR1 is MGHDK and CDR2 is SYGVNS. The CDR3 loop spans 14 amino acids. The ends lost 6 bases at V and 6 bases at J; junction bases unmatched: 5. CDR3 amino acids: CASSAGQGHEKLFF. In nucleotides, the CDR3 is TGTGCCAGCAGCGCGGGACAGGGTCATGAAAAACTGTTTTTT.

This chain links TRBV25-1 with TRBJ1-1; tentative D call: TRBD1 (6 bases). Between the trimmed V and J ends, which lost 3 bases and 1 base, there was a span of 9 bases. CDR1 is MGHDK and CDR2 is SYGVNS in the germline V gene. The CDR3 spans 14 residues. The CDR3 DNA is TGTGCCAGCAGTGAGACAGGATGGAACACTGAAGCTTTCTTT. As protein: CASSETGWNTEAFF.

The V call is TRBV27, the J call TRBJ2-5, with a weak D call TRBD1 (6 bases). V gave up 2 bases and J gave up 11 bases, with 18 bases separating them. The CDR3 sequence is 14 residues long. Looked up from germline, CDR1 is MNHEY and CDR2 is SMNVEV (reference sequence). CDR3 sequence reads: CASSLKLQGGEQYF. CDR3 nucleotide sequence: TGTGCCAGCAGTTTAAAACTACAGGGTGGTGAGCAGTACTTC.

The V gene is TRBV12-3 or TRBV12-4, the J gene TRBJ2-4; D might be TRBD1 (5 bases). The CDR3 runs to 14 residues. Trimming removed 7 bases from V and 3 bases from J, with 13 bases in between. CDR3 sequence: CASNYDSYKNIQYF. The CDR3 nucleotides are TGTGCCAGCAATTACGACAGTTACAAAAACATTCAGTACTTC.

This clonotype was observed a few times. CDR3 region: CASSGGMLYEQYF. CDR3 sequence (DNA): TGTGCCAGCAGTGGTGGGATGCTCTACGAGCAGTACTTC. This chain uses TRBV28 with TRBJ2-7, with D hard to call. Trimming took 5 bases from V and 3 from J, leaving 11 bases between them. The CDR3 has 13 residues. Germline assignment: CDR1 MDHEN and CDR2 SYDVKM. The full variable domain, with the rest looked up from reference TRBV28 and TRBJ2-7, is DVKVTQSSRYLVKRTGEKVFLECVQDMDHENMFWYRQDPGLGLRLIYFSYDVKMKEKGDIPEGYSVSREKKERFSLILESASTNQTSMYLCASSGGMLYEQYFGPGTRLTVT.

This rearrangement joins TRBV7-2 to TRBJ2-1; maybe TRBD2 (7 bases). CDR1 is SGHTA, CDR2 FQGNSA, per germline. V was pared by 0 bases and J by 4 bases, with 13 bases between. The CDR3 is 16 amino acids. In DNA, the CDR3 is TGTGCCAGCAGCTTAGCTGGGGGGGGGGCTTACAATGAGCAGTTCTTC. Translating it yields CASSLAGGGAYNEQFF.

In nucleotides, the CDR3 is TGTGCCATCAGTGAGCATCCAGGGGTAGAGACCCAGTACTTC. Protein: CAISEHPGVETQYF. The chain has TRBV10-3 and TRBJ2-5, with D tentatively TRBD1 (6 bases). Germline CDR1 ENHRY, CDR2 SYGVKD. This CDR3 region has 14 residues. V gave up 2 bases and J gave up 4 bases, with 11 bases separating them.

CDR3 in DNA: TGTGCCAGCCGGGGGTGGGTGAGCAATCAGCCCCAGCATTTT. This codes for CASRGWVSNQPQHF. The J gene is TRBJ1-5, the V gene TRBV6-1, with D perhaps TRBD1 (5 bases). V lost 8 bases to trimming and J lost 1 base, with 12 bases between them. The CDR3 extends over 14 amino acids. Germline V CDR1 and CDR2: MNHNS, SASEGT.

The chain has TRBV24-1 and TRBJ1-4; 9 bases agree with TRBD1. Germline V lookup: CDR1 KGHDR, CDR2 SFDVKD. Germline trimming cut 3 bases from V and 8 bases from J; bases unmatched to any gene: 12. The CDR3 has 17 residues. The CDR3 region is CATSDPIPGTGTEKLFF. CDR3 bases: TGTGCCACCAGTGATCCAATCCCCGGGACAGGGACCGAAAAACTGTTTTTT.

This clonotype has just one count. The CDR3 spells CASWDRGLRGYEQYF. The CDR3 nucleotides read TGTGCCAGCTGGGACAGGGGGCTTAGGGGATACGAGCAGTACTTC. V and J are TRBV6-6 and TRBJ2-7, with TRBD1 matching 12 bases. CDR3 length equals 15 residues. Trimming cost V 8 bases and J 4 bases; bases outside gene matches: 9. The germline CDR1 and CDR2 sequences are MNHNY and SVGAGI (reference sequence).

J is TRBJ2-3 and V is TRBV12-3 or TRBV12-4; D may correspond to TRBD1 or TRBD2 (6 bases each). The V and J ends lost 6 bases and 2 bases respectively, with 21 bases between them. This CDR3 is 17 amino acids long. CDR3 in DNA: TGTGCCAGCAGCCCCATCGGGGGCAGAGCGATCACAGATACGCAGTATTTT. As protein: CASSPIGGRAITDTQYF.

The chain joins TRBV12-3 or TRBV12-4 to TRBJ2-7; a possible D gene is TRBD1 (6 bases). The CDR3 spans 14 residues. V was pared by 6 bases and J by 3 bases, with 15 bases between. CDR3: CASRRTGSGYEQYF. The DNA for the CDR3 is TGTGCCAGCAGACGTACAGGGTCGGGCTACGAGCAGTACTTC.

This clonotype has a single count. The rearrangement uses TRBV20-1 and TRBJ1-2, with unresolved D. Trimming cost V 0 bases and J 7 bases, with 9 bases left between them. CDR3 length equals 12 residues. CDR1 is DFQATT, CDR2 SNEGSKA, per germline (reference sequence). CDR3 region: CSARDLLAGYTF. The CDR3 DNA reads TGCAGTGCTAGAGATCTTTTGGCTGGCTACACCTTC.

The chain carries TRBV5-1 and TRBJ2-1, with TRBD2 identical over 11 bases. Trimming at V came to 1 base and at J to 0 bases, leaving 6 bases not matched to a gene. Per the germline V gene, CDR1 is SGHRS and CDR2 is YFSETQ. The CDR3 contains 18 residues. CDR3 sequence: CASSLRSTSGSSYNEQFF. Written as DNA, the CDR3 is TGCGCCAGCAGCTTGAGGTCCACTAGCGGGAGCTCCTACAATGAGCAGTTCTTC.

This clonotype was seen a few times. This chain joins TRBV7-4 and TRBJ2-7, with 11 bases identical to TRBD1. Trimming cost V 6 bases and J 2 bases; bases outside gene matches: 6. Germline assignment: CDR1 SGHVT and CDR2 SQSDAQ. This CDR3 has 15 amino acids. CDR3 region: CASRRGTGGPYEQYF. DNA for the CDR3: TGTGCCAGCAGAAGAGGGACAGGGGGACCCTACGAGCAGTACTTC.

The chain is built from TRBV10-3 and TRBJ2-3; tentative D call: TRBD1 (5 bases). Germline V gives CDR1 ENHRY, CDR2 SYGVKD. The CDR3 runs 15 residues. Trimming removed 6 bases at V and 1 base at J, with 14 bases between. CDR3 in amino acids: CAIRDRKTGTDTQYF. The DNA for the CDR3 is TGTGCCATCAGGGACCGAAAGACAGGCACAGATACGCAGTATTTT.